These T cell receptor beta chains were read from a single sample in a study of technical replicates of blood from a handful of donors. Profiling relied on immunoSEQ multiplex PCR, and the TCRdb table lists in-frame clones only, not all of them. The table shows under 95,000 clones, with roughly 96% occurring only once. Sample: T cells isolated from PBMCs. The receptors stem from a human donor in good health. CDR3s include the opening cysteine and the closing phenylalanine or tryptophan. The order of the fields is D gene, V gene, J gene, clone size, CDR3 DNA, CDR3 protein. A D gene is named only where the DNA matches it firmly. Rows give clone size only sometimes, using once, few, many, or a class for an expanded clone.

D: NA; V: TRBV7-8; J: TRBJ2-1; size: NA; DNA: TGTGCCAGCAGACCCGGGAGTTACAATGAGCAGTTCTTC; CDR3: CASRPGSYNEQFF
D: NA; V: TRBV6-5; J: TRBJ2-5; size: once; DNA: TGTGCCAGCAGTTGGGGTTTCGGGACTCAAGAGACCCAGTACTTC; CDR3: CASSWGFGTQETQYF
D: TRBD1; V: TRBV27; J: TRBJ1-5; size: NA; DNA: TGTGCCAGCAGTTCAAGACAGGGCAGCAATCAGCCCCAGCATTTT; CDR3: CASSSRQGSNQPQHF
D: TRBD2; V: TRBV9; J: TRBJ2-6; size: NA; DNA: TGTGCCAGCCAGGGAGGGACCTCGCTTGGGGCCAACGTCCTGACTTTC; CDR3: CASQGGTSLGANVLTF
D: NA; V: TRBV5-1; J: TRBJ1-5; size: NA; DNA: TGCGCCAGCAGCTTGGGAGGCGCCAATCAGCCCCAGCATTTT; CDR3: CASSLGGANQPQHF
D: NA; V: TRBV15; J: TRBJ2-7; size: NA; DNA: TGTGCCACCAGCAGAGATCTTGACAGGCCCTACGAGCAGTACTTC; CDR3: CATSRDLDRPYEQYF
D: NA; V: TRBV13; J: TRBJ1-4; size: NA; DNA: TGTGCCAGCAGCCCCAAGGCGCGGGCTTGGGCGACTAATGAAAAACTGTTTTTT; CDR3: CASSPKARAWATNEKLFF
D: NA; V: TRBV4-1; J: TRBJ2-2; size: NA; DNA: TGCGCCAGCAGCCAAGGAGATCGGGTTGGCACCGGGGAGCTGTTTTTT; CDR3: CASSQGDRVGTGELFF
D: TRBD1; V: TRBV7-9; J: TRBJ2-2; size: NA; DNA: TGTGCCAGCAGCTTCCCCCCGGGACAGCCTACCGGGGAGCTGTTTTTT; CDR3: CASSFPPGQPTGELFF
D: NA; V: TRBV7-9; J: TRBJ1-3; size: once; DNA: TGTGCCAGCAGCTCGACAGCTTACTCTGGAAACACCATATATTTT; CDR3: CASSSTAYSGNTIYF
D: NA; V: TRBV5-1; J: TRBJ1-5; size: NA; DNA: TGCGCCAGCAGCTTGGGGGGGCCCAATCAGCCCCAGCATTTT; CDR3: CASSLGGPNQPQHF
D: NA; V: TRBV5-4; J: TRBJ1-2; size: NA; DNA: TGTGCCAGCAGGCCGTTGGAGGGGATCTATGGCTACACCTTC; CDR3: CASRPLEGIYGYTF
D: TRBD2; V: TRBV19; J: TRBJ2-1; size: once; DNA: TGTGCCAGTAGTGTCGCTAGCGGGACGGCCCAGGGGCAGTTCTTC; CDR3: CASSVASGTAQGQFF
D: NA; V: TRBV28; J: TRBJ2-7; size: NA; DNA: TGTGCCAGCAGTTTAGGGTGGGCCAAATACGAGCAGTACTTC; CDR3: CASSLGWAKYEQYF
D: TRBD1; V: TRBV5-1; J: TRBJ2-7; size: NA; DNA: TGCGCCAGCAGCTTGCCCTCTGGACAGGGGTACGACGAGCAGTACTTC; CDR3: CASSLPSGQGYDEQYF
D: TRBD2; V: TRBV6-4; J: TRBJ2-7; size: NA; DNA: TGTGCCAGCAGTGACTTGCGGGGGGACTACGAGCAGTACTTC; CDR3: CASSDLRGDYEQYF
D: TRBD1; V: TRBV27; J: TRBJ2-2; size: NA; DNA: TGTGCCAGCAGTTCTCGGACAGGGGTTCACGGGGAGCTGTTTTTT; CDR3: CASSSRTGVHGELFF
D: NA; V: TRBV14; J: TRBJ2-2; size: NA; DNA: TGTGCCAGCAGCCAAGCCTCCGTCGCGAACACCGGGGAGCTGTTTTTT; CDR3: CASSQASVANTGELFF
D: TRBD2; V: TRBV7-9; J: TRBJ2-7; size: NA; DNA: TGTGCCAGCAGCTTCGTCTCTAGCGGGGACTCCTACGAGCAGTACTTC; CDR3: CASSFVSSGDSYEQYF
D: TRBD1; V: TRBV5-4; J: TRBJ1-3; size: once; DNA: TGTGCCAGCAGCTCGGACAGGGGTAGAAGGGAAGTAGGAAACACCATATATTTT; CDR3: CASSSDRGRREVGNTIYF
D: TRBD2; V: TRBV30; J: TRBJ2-1; size: NA; DNA: TGTGCCTGGAGATCTAGCGGGGGGACCCGCTCCTACAATGAGCAGTTCTTC; CDR3: CAWRSSGGTRSYNEQFF
D: TRBD2; V: TRBV29-1; J: TRBJ2-5; size: NA; DNA: TGCAGCGTTTGGGGCGAGAGGACTAGCGGGAGGGGCGGGGGTCAAGAGACCCAGTACTTC; CDR3: CSVWGERTSGRGGGQETQYF
D: TRBD2; V: TRBV28; J: TRBJ2-7; size: NA; DNA: TGTGCCAGCAGTTCCCCCGGGGGGGGCTCCTACGAGCAGTACTTC; CDR3: CASSSPGGGSYEQYF
D: TRBD1; V: TRBV6-5; J: TRBJ1-2; size: NA; DNA: TGTGCCAGCAGTTACTCGTTTACAGGGGCCTATGGCTACACCTTC; CDR3: CASSYSFTGAYGYTF
D: NA; V: TRBV23-1; J: TRBJ2-7; size: NA; DNA: TGCGCCAGCAGTCAATCGCGCGCGGCCTACGAGCAGTACTTC; CDR3: CASSQSRAAYEQYF
D: NA; V: TRBV19; J: TRBJ1-2; size: NA; DNA: TGTGCCAGTAGCTCAACAGGGAACTATGGCTACACCTTC; CDR3: CASSSTGNYGYTF
D: TRBD2; V: TRBV7-6; J: TRBJ2-1; size: NA; DNA: TGTGCCAGCAGCTTTAGACTAGCGGTAGGTGAGCAGTTCTTC; CDR3: CASSFRLAVGEQFF
D: TRBD2; V: TRBV10-1; J: TRBJ2-1; size: NA; DNA: TGCGCCAGCAGTACGACTAGCGGTTCCTACAATGAGCAGTTCTTC; CDR3: CASSTTSGSYNEQFF
D: TRBD1; V: TRBV27; J: TRBJ1-2; size: NA; DNA: TGTGCCAGCAGTTTCTCAACAGGGGGACTCTATGGCTACACCTTC; CDR3: CASSFSTGGLYGYTF
D: TRBD1; V: TRBV4-1; J: TRBJ2-3; size: NA; DNA: TGCGCCAGCAGCTCCCCCAAACCGGGACAGGGGTCAGATACGCAGTATTTT; CDR3: CASSSPKPGQGSDTQYF
D: NA; V: TRBV27; J: TRBJ1-5; size: NA; DNA: TGTGCCAGCAGCTCCGGACAGTATAGCAATCAGCCCCAGCATTTT; CDR3: CASSSGQYSNQPQHF
D: NA; V: TRBV13; J: TRBJ2-1; size: NA; DNA: TGTGCCAGCAGCTTAAAGCTGGCGGGTGAGCAGTTCTTC; CDR3: CASSLKLAGEQFF
D: TRBD2; V: TRBV4-1; J: TRBJ2-1; size: NA; DNA: TGCGCCAGCAGGGGGGGACTAGCGGGGGCATACAATGAGCAGTTCTTC; CDR3: CASRGGLAGAYNEQFF
D: NA; V: TRBV6-5; J: TRBJ1-2; size: NA; DNA: TGTGCCAGCAGTTACTCGACAGGCTTCGGAGGCTACACCTTC; CDR3: CASSYSTGFGGYTF
D: TRBD1; V: TRBV5-4; J: TRBJ1-1; size: few; DNA: TGTGCCAGCGGGGGACAGGGGGCCGAAGCTTTCTTT; CDR3: CASGGQGAEAFF
D: NA; V: TRBV6-5; J: TRBJ2-5; size: NA; DNA: TGTGCCAGCAGTTACGGGCCAAGGGAGACCCAGTACTTC; CDR3: CASSYGPRETQYF
D: NA; V: TRBV27; J: TRBJ1-2; size: few; DNA: TGTGCCAGCGGGGGGTTGAGCTATGGCTACACCTTC; CDR3: CASGGLSYGYTF
D: TRBD1; V: TRBV7-6; J: TRBJ2-2; size: NA; DNA: TGTGCCAGCAGCTTACTCGGACAGGGATATGTCGGGGAGCTGTTTTTT; CDR3: CASSLLGQGYVGELFF
D: TRBD1; V: TRBV5-6; J: TRBJ1-1; size: once; DNA: TGTGCCAGCAGCTTTAAGACAGGGAAGGGGTTATTCTCCCCAGCTTTCTTT; CDR3: CASSFKTGKGLFSPAFF
D: NA; V: TRBV9; J: TRBJ2-3; size: NA; DNA: TGTGCCAGCAGCGTAGATAGATCAGATACGCAGTATTTT; CDR3: CASSVDRSDTQYF
D: NA; V: TRBV30; J: TRBJ1-5; size: NA; DNA: TGTGCCTGGAGTGGACAGAGCAATCAGCCCCAGCATTTT; CDR3: CAWSGQSNQPQHF
D: TRBD1; V: TRBV6-5; J: TRBJ1-1; size: once; DNA: TGTGCCAGCAGTTCCCCCCGGACAGGGTCGAACACTGAAGCTTTCTTT; CDR3: CASSSPRTGSNTEAFF
D: NA; V: TRBV7-9; J: TRBJ2-7; size: NA; DNA: TGTGCCAGCAGCTTAAATTGGCCGGGCGAGCAGTACTTC; CDR3: CASSLNWPGEQYF
D: NA; V: TRBV28; J: TRBJ2-2; size: NA; DNA: TGTGCCAGCAGTTTATTGGGACTGACGAACACCGGGGAGCTGTTTTTT; CDR3: CASSLLGLTNTGELFF
D: TRBD2; V: TRBV5-1; J: TRBJ2-5; size: NA; DNA: TGCGCCAGCAGCTTGGCCGAAGCGGGAGGATGGCAAGAGACCCAGTACTTC; CDR3: CASSLAEAGGWQETQYF
D: TRBD1; V: TRBV4-1; J: TRBJ1-1; size: NA; DNA: TGCGCCAGCAGCCAAGCCCCCCAGGGGGGCCCTGGCACTGAAGCTTTCTTT; CDR3: CASSQAPQGGPGTEAFF